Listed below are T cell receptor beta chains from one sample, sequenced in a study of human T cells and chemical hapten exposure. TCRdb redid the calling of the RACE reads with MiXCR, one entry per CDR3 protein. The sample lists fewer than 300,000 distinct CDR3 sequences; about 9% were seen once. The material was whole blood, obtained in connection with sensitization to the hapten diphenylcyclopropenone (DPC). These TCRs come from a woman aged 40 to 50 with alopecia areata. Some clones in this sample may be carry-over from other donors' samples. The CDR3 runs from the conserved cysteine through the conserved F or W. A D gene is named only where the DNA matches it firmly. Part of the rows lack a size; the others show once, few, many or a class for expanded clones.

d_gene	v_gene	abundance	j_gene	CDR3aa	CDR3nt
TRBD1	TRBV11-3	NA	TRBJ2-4	CASSPGAGQGEDIQYF	TGTGCCAGCAGCCCCGGAGCGGGACAGGGGGAGGATATCCAGTACTTC
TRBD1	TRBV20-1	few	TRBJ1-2	CSAAPGQIYYGYTF	TGCAGTGCTGCTCCGGGACAGATTTACTATGGCTACACCTTC
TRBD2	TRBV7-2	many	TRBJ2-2	CASSLGGLATGELFF	TGTGCCAGCAGCTTAGGGGGACTAGCAACCGGGGAGCTGTTTTTT
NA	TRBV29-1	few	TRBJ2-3	CSVERRAGTPSTDTQYF	TGCAGCGTTGAACGTCGTGCAGGGACCCCTAGCACAGATACGCAGTATTTT
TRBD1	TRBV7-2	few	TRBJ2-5	CASSFGGQEETQYF	TGTGCCAGCAGCTTTGGGGGACAGGAAGAGACCCAGTACTTC
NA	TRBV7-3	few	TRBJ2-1	CASSLSRDVDNEQFF	TGTGCCAGCAGCTTGAGCCGGGACGTGGACAATGAGCAGTTCTTC
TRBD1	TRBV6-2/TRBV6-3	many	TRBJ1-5	CASSYSGTELDSNQPQHF	TGTGCCAGCAGTTACTCAGGGACAGAGCTGGATAGCAATCAGCCCCAGCATTTT
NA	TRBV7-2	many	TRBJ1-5	CASSSNRGQPQHF	TGTGCCAGCAGCTCCAACCGGGGCCAGCCCCAGCATTTT
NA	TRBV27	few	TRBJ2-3	CASSYGTAGTDTQYF	TGTGCCAGCAGTTACGGGACTGCGGGGACAGATACGCAGTATTTT
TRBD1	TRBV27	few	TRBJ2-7	CASSMKAGTAYEQYF	TGTGCCAGCAGTATGAAAGCCGGGACAGCCTACGAGCAGTACTTC
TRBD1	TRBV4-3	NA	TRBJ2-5	CASSQDGTGAETQYF	TGCGCCAGCAGCCAAGATGGGACAGGGGCTGAGACCCAGTACTTC
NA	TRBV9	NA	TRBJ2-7	CASSRDASVPYEQYF	TGTGCCAGCAGCAGAGACGCTAGCGTGCCCTACGAGCAGTACTTC
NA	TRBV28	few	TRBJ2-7	CASSPGSTHTYEQYF	TGTGCCAGCAGTCCGGGCTCCACACACACCTACGAGCAGTACTTC
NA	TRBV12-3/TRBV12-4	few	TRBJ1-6	CANSLRADNSPLHF	TGTGCCAACAGTTTAAGGGCAGACAATTCACCCCTCCACTTT
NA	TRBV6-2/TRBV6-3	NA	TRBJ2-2	CASNQWNTGELFF	TGTGCCAGCAACCAGTGGAACACCGGGGAGCTGTTTTTT
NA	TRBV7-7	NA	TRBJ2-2	CAGQFANTGELFF	TGTGCGGGCCAGTTCGCGAACACCGGGGAGCTGTTTTTT
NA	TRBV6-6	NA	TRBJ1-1	CASSYAGRNTEAFF	TGTGCCAGCAGTTACGCAGGGAGGAACACTGAAGCTTTCTTT
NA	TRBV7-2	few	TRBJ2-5	CASSLALGASETQYF	TGTGCCAGCAGCTTAGCGCTCGGAGCTTCGGAGACCCAGTACTTC
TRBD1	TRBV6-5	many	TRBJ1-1	CASSWGQGAVAFF	TGTGCCAGCAGTTGGGGACAGGGGGCTGTAGCTTTCTTT
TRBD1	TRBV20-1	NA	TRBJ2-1	CSAWDRISMNEQFF	TGCAGTGCTTGGGACAGGATAAGTATGAATGAGCAGTTCTTC
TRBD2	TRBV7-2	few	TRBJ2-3	CASSLVGSGNTDTQYF	TGTGCCAGCAGCTTAGTTGGTAGCGGGAACACAGATACGCAGTATTTT
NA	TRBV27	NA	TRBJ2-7	CASSLAVGAGYEQYF	TGTGCCAGCAGTTTGGCGGTCGGAGCGGGCTACGAGCAGTACTTC
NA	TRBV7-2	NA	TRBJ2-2	CASSFATPGELFF	TGTGCCAGCAGCTTCGCTACTCCCGGGGAGCTGTTTTTT
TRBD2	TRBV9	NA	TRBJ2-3	CASSVQALAGATDTQYF	TGTGCCAGCAGCGTCCAAGCGCTAGCGGGAGCCACAGATACGCAGTATTTT
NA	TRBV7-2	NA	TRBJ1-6	CASSLGTGMHSPLHF	TGTGCCAGCAGCTTAGGGACGGGGATGCATTCACCCCTCCACTTT
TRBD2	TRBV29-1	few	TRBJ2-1	CSVGRLAASNEQFF	TGCAGCGTTGGAAGACTAGCGGCTTCCAATGAGCAGTTCTTC
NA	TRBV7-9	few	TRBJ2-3	CASSLSIGSSDTQYF	TGTGCCAGCAGCTTGTCTATCGGGAGCTCAGATACGCAGTATTTT
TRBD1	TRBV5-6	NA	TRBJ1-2	CASSTRQGATTYGYTF	TGTGCCAGCAGCACTAGACAGGGGGCGACCACTTACGGCTACACCTTC
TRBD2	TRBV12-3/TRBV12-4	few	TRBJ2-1	CASRASGGPNEQFF	TGTGCCAGCCGGGCTAGCGGGGGTCCCAATGAGCAGTTCTTC
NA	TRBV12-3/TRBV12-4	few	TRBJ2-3	CASSFMGHTQYF	TGTGCCAGCAGTTTTATGGGGCATACGCAGTATTTT
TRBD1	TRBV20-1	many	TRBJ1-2	CSARQGVEGYTF	TGCAGTGCTAGACAGGGGGTTGAGGGCTACACCTTC